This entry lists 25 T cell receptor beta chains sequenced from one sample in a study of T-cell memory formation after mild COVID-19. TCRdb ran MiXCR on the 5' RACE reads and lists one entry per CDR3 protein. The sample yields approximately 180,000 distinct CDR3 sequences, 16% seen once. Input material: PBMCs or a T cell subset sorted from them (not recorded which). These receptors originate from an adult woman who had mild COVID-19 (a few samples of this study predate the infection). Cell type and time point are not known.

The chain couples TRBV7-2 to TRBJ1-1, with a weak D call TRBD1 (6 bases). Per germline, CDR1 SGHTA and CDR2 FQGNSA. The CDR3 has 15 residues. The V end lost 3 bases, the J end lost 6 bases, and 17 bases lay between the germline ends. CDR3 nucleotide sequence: TGTGCCAGCAGCTTTCGGGAACAGGGCTTGCCTGAAGCTTTCTTT. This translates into CASSFREQGLPEAFF.

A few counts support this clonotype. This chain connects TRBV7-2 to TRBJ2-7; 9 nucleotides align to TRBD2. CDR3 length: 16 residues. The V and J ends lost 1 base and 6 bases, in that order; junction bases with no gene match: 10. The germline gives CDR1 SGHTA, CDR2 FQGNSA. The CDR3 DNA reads TGTGCCAGCAGCTTAGATGCCGTAGCGGGAGTGGGCGAGCAGTACTTC. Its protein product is CASSLDAVAGVGEQYF.

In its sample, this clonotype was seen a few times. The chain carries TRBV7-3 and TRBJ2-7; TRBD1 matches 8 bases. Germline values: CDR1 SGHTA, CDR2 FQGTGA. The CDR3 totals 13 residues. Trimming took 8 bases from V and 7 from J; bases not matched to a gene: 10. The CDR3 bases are TGTGCCAGCTCGGACAGGGCTTTGGGTGAGCAGTACTTC. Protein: CASSDRALGEQYF.

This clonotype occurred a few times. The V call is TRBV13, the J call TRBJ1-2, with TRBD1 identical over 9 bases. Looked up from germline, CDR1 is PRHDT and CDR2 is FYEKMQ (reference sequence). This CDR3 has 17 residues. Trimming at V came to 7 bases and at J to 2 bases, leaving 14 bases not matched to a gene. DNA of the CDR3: TGTGCCAGCACCTCAGCATTTCGGGACAGGGAGAACTATGGCTACACCTTC. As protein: CASTSAFRDRENYGYTF.

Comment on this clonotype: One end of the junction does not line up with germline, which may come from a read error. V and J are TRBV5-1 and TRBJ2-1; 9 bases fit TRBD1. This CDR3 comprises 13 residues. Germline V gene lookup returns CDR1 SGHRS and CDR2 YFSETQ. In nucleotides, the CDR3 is TGCGCCAGCAGCTTGGGGACCGGGACAGGGTTTATCTTC. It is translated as CASSLGTGTGFIF. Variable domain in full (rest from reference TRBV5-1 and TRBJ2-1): KAGVTQTPRYLIKTRGQQVTLSCSPISGHRSVSWYQQTPGQGLQFLFEYFSETQRNKGNFPGRFSGRQFSNSRSEMNVSTLELGDSALYLCASSLGTGTGFIFGPGTRLTVL.

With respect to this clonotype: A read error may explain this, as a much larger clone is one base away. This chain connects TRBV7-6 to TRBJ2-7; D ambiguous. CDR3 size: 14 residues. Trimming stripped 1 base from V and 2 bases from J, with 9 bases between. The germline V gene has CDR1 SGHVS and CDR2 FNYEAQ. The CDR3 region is CASSLVGRTYEQYF. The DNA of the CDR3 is TGTGCCAGCAGCTTAGTGGGCAGGACCTACGAGCAGTACTTC.

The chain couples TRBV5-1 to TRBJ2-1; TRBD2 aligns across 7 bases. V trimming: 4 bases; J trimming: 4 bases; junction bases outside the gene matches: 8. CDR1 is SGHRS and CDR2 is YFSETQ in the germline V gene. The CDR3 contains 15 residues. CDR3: CASSPGGGPYNEQFF. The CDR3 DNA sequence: TGCGCCAGCAGCCCGGGCGGGGGACCTTACAATGAGCAGTTCTTC.

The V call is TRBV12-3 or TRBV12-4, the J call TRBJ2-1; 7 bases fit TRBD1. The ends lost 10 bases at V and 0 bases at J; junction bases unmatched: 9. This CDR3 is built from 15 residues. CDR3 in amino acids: CATCGTESSYNEQFF. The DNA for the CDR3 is TGTGCCACTTGTGGGACAGAAAGCTCCTACAATGAGCAGTTCTTC.

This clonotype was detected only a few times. The CDR3 sequence is CASSWTGTSGGRNTGELFF. The CDR3 DNA follows: TGCGCCAGCAGCTGGACCGGGACTAGCGGGGGCCGCAACACCGGGGAGCTGTTTTTT. The chain couples TRBV5-1 to TRBJ2-2; 14 nucleotides line up with TRBD2. From germline, CDR1 is SGHRS and CDR2 YFSETQ. This CDR3 has 19 amino acids. Unmatched junction bases numbered 9, after V lost 3 bases and J lost 2 bases.

CDR3 amino acids: CASSPGQGARGYTF. CDR3 DNA: TGCGCCAGCAGCCCGGGACAGGGGGCGCGCGGCTACACCTTC. The chain employs TRBV5-1 and TRBJ1-2; TRBD1 matches 12 bases. J gave up 8 bases and V 4 bases, and 6 bases lay outside the gene matches. Germline V lookup: CDR1 SGHRS, CDR2 YFSETQ. The CDR3 runs 14 residues. Using reference TRBV5-1 and TRBJ1-2 for the parts outside the CDR3, the full variable domain is KAGVTQTPRYLIKTRGQQVTLSCSPISGHRSVSWYQQTPGQGLQFLFEYFSETQRNKGNFPGRFSGRQFSNSRSEMNVSTLELGDSALYLCASSPGQGARGYTFGSGTRLTVV.

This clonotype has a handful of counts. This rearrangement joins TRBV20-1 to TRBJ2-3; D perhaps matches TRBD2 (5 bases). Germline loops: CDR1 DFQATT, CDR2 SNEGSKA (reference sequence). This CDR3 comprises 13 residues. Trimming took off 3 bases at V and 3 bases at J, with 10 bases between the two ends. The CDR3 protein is CSASGGGTDTQYF. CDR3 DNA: TGCAGTGCTAGCGGCGGAGGAACAGATACGCAGTATTTT.

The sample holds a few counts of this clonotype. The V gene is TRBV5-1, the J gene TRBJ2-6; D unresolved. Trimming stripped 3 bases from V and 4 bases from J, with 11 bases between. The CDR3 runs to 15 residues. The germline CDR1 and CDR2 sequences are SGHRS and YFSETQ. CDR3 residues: CASSSTSLGANVLTF. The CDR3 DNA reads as TGCGCCAGCAGCTCGACGTCTCTGGGGGCCAACGTCCTGACTTTC.

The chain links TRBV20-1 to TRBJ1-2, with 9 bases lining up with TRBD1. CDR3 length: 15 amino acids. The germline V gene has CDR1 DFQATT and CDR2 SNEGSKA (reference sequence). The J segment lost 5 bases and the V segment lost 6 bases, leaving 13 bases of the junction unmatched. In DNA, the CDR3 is TGCAGTGCCGAAGGGACAGGGAAGTGGAGATATGGCTACACCTTC. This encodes CSAEGTGKWRYGYTF.

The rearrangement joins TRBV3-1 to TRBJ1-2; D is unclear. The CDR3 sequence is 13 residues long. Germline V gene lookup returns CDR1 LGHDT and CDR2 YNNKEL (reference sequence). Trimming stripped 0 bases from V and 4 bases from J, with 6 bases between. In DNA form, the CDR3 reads TGTGCCAGCAGCCAAGATCCGCGCTATGGCTACACCTTC. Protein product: CASSQDPRYGYTF.

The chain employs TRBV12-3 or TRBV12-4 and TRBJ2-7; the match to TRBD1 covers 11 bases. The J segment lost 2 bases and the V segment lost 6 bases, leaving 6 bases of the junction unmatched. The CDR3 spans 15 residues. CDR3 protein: CASRSGTGGAYEQYF. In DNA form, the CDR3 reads TGTGCCAGCAGATCCGGGACAGGGGGAGCCTACGAGCAGTACTTC.

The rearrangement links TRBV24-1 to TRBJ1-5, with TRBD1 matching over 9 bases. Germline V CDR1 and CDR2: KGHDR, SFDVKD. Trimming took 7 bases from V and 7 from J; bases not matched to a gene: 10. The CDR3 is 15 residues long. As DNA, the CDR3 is TGTGCCACCAGCACGGGGACAGGGCCATTACAGCCCCAGCATTTT. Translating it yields CATSTGTGPLQPQHF.

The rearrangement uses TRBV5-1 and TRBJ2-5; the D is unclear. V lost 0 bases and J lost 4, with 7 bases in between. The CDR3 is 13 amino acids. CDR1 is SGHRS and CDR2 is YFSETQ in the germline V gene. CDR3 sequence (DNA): TGCGCCAGCAGCTTGGAAGGTACAGAGACCCAGTACTTC. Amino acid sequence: CASSLEGTETQYF.

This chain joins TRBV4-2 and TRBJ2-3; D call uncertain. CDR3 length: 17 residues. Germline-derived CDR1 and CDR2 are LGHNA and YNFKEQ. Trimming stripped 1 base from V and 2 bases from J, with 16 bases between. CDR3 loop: CASSQGFGRSNTDTQYF. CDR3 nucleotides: TGTGCCAGCAGCCAAGGATTCGGGCGAAGTAACACAGATACGCAGTATTTT.

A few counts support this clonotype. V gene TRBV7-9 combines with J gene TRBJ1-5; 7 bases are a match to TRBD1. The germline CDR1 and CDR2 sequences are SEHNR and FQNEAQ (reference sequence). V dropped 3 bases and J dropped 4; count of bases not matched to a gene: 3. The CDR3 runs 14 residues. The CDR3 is CASSFTGANQPQHF. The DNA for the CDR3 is TGTGCCAGCAGCTTCACAGGGGCTAATCAGCCCCAGCATTTT.

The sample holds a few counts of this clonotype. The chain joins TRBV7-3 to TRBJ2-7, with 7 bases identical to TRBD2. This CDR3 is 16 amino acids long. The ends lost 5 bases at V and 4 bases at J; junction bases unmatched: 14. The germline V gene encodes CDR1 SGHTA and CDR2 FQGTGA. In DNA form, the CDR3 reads TGTGCCAGCAGCCCCCCGTCAAGCGGGGAGGCGTACGAGCAGTACTTC. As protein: CASSPPSSGEAYEQYF.

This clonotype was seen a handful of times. CDR3 in amino acids: CATSEPGGANNEQFF. DNA of the CDR3: TGTGCCACCAGTGAGCCCGGGGGGGCAAACAATGAGCAGTTCTTC. This chain uses TRBV24-1 with TRBJ2-1, with TRBD2 identical over 8 bases. Trimming at V came to 4 bases and at J to 5 bases, leaving 6 bases not matched to a gene. The CDR3 contains 15 residues. Germline loops: CDR1 KGHDR, CDR2 SFDVKD.

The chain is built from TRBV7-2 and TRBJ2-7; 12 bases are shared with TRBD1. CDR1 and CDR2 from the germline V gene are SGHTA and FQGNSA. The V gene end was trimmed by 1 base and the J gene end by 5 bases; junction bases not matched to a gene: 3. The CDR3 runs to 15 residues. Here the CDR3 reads CASSLVGTGGHEQYF. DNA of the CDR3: TGTGCCAGCAGCTTAGTGGGGACAGGGGGCCACGAGCAGTACTTC.

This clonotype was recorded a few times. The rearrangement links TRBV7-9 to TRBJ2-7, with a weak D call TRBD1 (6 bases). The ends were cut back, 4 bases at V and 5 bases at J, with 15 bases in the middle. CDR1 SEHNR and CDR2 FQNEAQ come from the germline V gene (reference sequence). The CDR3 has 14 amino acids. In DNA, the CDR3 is TGTGCCAGCAGCTGGTCCGGGACAAAGGACGAGCAGTACTTC. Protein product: CASSWSGTKDEQYF.

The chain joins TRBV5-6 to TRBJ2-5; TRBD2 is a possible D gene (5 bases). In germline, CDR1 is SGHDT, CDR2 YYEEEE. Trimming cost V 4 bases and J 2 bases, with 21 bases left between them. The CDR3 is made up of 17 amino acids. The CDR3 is CASSPRRGLWGQETQYF. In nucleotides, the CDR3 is TGTGCCAGCAGCCCCCGGCGAGGACTGTGGGGACAAGAGACCCAGTACTTC.

The CDR3 DNA sequence: TGTGCCAGCAGCTTAGGGCAGGCTTCGGAGACCCAGTACTTC. As protein: CASSLGQASETQYF. This chain connects TRBV7-2 to TRBJ2-5; D gene ambiguous. V was clipped by 1 base and J by 5 bases, with 11 bases between them. The CDR3 spans 14 residues. Germline lookup yields CDR1 SGHTA and CDR2 FQGNSA.